These 19 T cell receptor beta chains originate from one sample sequenced in a study of monozygotic twins with inflammatory bowel disease. After re-calling the 5' RACE reads, TCRdb lists one entry per CDR3 protein, DNA absent. The sample spans around 230,000 distinct CDR3 sequences; the ten largest clones claim 1.5% to 2%. What was sequenced was blood. The receptors come from a human donor with ulcerative colitis or Crohn's disease, or a healthy co-twin of an affected twin (not recorded which).

This sequence joins TRBV5-1 and TRBJ2-7. This CDR3 spans 13 amino acids. Germline V lookup: CDR1 SGHRS, CDR2 YFSETQ. The CDR3 is CASSTAGSYEQYF.

This chain links TRBV7-6 with TRBJ2-5. The CDR3 sequence is 14 residues long. Germline V gene lookup returns CDR1 SGHVS and CDR2 FNYEAQ. CDR3 residues: CASSFGLSGETQYF.

The chain couples TRBV4-1 to TRBJ1-1. This CDR3 comprises 16 residues. Germline-derived CDR1 and CDR2 are MGHRA and YSYEKL. The CDR3 region is CASSQHPKRSNTEAFF.

The chain recombines TRBV5-1 with TRBJ1-2. In germline, CDR1 is SGHRS, CDR2 YFSETQ. The CDR3 runs 11 residues. CDR3 loop: CASSSEGGYTF.

The rearrangement joins TRBV11-2 to TRBJ2-3; without DNA, the TCRdb call of TRBD1 cannot be checked. The CDR3 is 15 amino acids. Germline V gene lookup returns CDR1 SGHAT and CDR2 FQNNGV. CDR3 in amino acids: CASSLRGPVADTQYF.

J is TRBJ1-2 and V is TRBV7-9; the TCRdb call, TRBD1, lacks DNA for checking. Germline V gene data show CDR1 as SEHNR and CDR2 as FQNEAQ (reference sequence). The CDR3 length is 16 residues. The CDR3 spells CASSELQGVANYGYTF.

This chain links TRBV11-2 with TRBJ2-5; TCRdb calls TRBD1, which cannot be checked without DNA. The CDR3 contains 15 residues. Germline V gene data show CDR1 as SGHAT and CDR2 as FQNNGV. This CDR3 reads CASSPLGSRYETQYF.

This rearrangement joins TRBV13 to TRBJ2-7; with no DNA, the TCRdb D assignment of TRBD2 cannot be verified. The CDR3 spans 14 residues. CDR1 is PRHDT, CDR2 FYEKMQ, per germline (reference sequence). The chain's CDR3 is CASRVGGARNEQYF.

The rearrangement uses TRBV7-9 and TRBJ2-7. This CDR3 comprises 14 residues. From germline, CDR1 is SEHNR and CDR2 FQNEAQ (reference sequence). CDR3: CASSLNDVGDEQYF.

V usage is TRBV20-1 and J usage is TRBJ1-1; the TCRdb D gene call, TRBD1, has no DNA to confirm it. This CDR3 has 13 residues. Germline assignment: CDR1 DFQATT and CDR2 SNEGSKA (reference sequence). CDR3 amino acids: CSGRQGGNTEAFF.

This chain's CDR3 is CASSFGRGAPNEQFF. The rearrangement links TRBV5-1 to TRBJ2-1; TCRdb proposes TRBD2, but this gene call is untestable without DNA. This CDR3 region has 15 residues. Germline values: CDR1 SGHRS, CDR2 YFSETQ.

The chain combines TRBV7-8 with TRBJ2-1; the TCRdb D gene call, TRBD2, has no DNA to confirm it. This CDR3 is built from 20 residues. The germline V gene has CDR1 SGHVS and CDR2 FQNEAQ. CDR3 protein: CASSRGYSPSIKGSYNEQFF. The full variable domain, rest sourced from reference TRBV7-8 and TRBJ2-1, is GAGVSQSPRYKVAKRGQDVALRCDPISGHVSLFWYQQALGQGPEFLTYFQNEAQLDKSGLPSDRFFAERPEGSVSTLKIQRTQQEDSAVYLCASSRGYSPSIKGSYNEQFFGPGTRLTVL.

The chain is built from TRBV7-2 and TRBJ2-2. CDR3 length equals 12 residues. Germline V lookup: CDR1 SGHTA, CDR2 FQGNSA. The CDR3 here is CASSMFFGELFF. The complete variable domain, with remaining parts taken from reference TRBV7-2 and TRBJ2-2, reads GAGVSQSPSNKVTEKGKDVELRCDPISGHTALYWYRQSLGQGLEFLIYFQGNSAPDKSGLPSDRFSAERTGGSVSTLTIQRTQQEDSAVYLCASSMFFGELFFGEGSRLTVL.

The rearrangement joins TRBV5-4 to TRBJ2-1; the D gene TCRdb calls, TRBD1, cannot be checked with no DNA. The V gene's germline CDR1 is SGHNT and CDR2 YYREEE (reference sequence). This CDR3 region has 13 residues. CDR3: CASSWTGRDEQFF.

This chain uses TRBV15 with TRBJ1-5; the D call from TCRdb, TRBD1, cannot be confirmed without DNA. The CDR3 has 16 residues. The V gene's germline CDR1 is LNHNV and CDR2 YYDKDF (reference sequence). This CDR3 reads CATSRARTTMGQPQHF.

V is TRBV29-1 and J is TRBJ2-6. This CDR3 spans 14 amino acids. Looked up from germline, CDR1 is SQVTM and CDR2 is ANQGSEA. CDR3 in amino acids: CSVESGTGANVLTF.

The chain is built from TRBV20-1 and TRBJ2-2. The CDR3 has 13 amino acids. The germline V gene has CDR1 DFQATT and CDR2 SNEGSKA (reference sequence). The CDR3 loop is CSAREVPGGELFF.

V gene TRBV7-9 combines with J gene TRBJ2-3; TCRdb selects TRBD2, and the lack of DNA leaves this call unchecked. The germline CDR1 and CDR2 sequences are SEHNR and FQNEAQ (reference sequence). The CDR3 contains 16 residues. CDR3 region: CASSLDRGEGTDTQYF.

CDR3 residues: CSARDPLLAGGYEQYF. The chain links TRBV20-1 to TRBJ2-7; lacking DNA, the TRBD2 call made by TCRdb goes unchecked. This CDR3 region has 16 residues. Per germline, CDR1 DFQATT and CDR2 SNEGSKA (reference sequence).